This T cell receptor beta chain was found in a study of Ad26.COV2.S vaccination and SARS-CoV-2 variants. Study details: Donor got 5x10^10 or 1x10^11 viral particles of Ad26.COV2.S.

This clone appeared a single time. The antigen remains unidentified. The table came from immunoSEQ multiplex PCR; TCRdb's copy has only in-frame clones and leaves some out. The repertoire holds about 420,000 clones, with over 75% as singletons. This CDR3 is built from 13 residues. The germline gives CDR1 LGHNA, CDR2 YSLEER. J was trimmed by 3 bases and V by 8 bases; bases with no gene match: 4. Treatment in this sample: some 20 received Ad26.COV2.S at low or high dose, single or two shots; several received placebo; per-sample allocation not given. Collection of the samples took place on day 63 after the first injection of vaccine or placebo. A Boston donor was an adult aged 18-55 years. SARS-CoV-2 spike from the Wuhan strain was encoded by the vaccine, an Ad26 vector. Findings and limits, study-wide: After vaccination, substantial breadth of spike-specific CD8+ and CD4+ responses was reported.

This clonotype originated in a person aged 18-65 years who received the Ad26.COV2.S COVID-19 vaccine or a placebo. The source material was peripheral blood, sampled in a trial of Ad26.COV2.S vaccine versus placebo. The chain employs TRBV4-3 and TRBJ2-7; 10 positions match TRBD1. CDR3 loop: CASGQGVGYEQYF. The CDR3, as DNA: TGCGCCAGCGGACAGGGGGTGGGCTACGAGCAGTACTTC.